Listed here are 24 T cell receptor beta chains from one sample, sequenced in a study of beta chain features in type 1 diabetes (dated by TCRdb to 2017 to 2018). Library method: the immunoSEQ multiplex PCR assay. The entire isolated RNA was reverse transcribed using the High Capacity cDNA Reverse Transcription Kit, and thus expressed TCRB transcripts were sequenced. TCRdb obtained this table from immuneACCESS and retained in-frame rearrangements with V and J assigned. These tables miss some clones; where compared with another copy, unresolved V genes account for less than half of the shortfall, and the remainder is unexplained. This sample comprises more than 300,000 clones, roughly 8% of them detected only once. The ten largest clones capture around 0.44% of the sample. The sample taken for sequencing was central memory CD4+ T cells from blood. Source of these receptors: a woman in her late teens or twenties in good health.

The rearrangement links TRBV2 to TRBJ2-5; TRBD1 might be the D (6 bases). V lost 8 bases, J lost 6 bases, and 16 bases lay in between. CDR1 is SNHLY and CDR2 is FYNNEI in the germline V gene. CDR3 length: 13 amino acids. The CDR3 region has the DNA TGTGCCAGCGGAACAGGGTCGGGAAAGACCCAGTACTTC. This sequence encodes CASGTGSGKTQYF. The variable domain in full, with the rest retrieved from reference TRBV2 and TRBJ2-5, is EPEVTQTPSHQVTQMGQEVILRCVPISNHLYFYWYRQILGQKVEFLVSFYNNEISEKSEIFDDQFSVERPDGSNFTLKIRSTKLEDSAMYFCASGTGSGKTQYFGPGTRLLVL.

The table lists this clone with a few counts. The identical CDR3 is also encoded by other nucleotide sequences in the sample. V gene TRBV19 combines with J gene TRBJ2-7; D tentatively fits TRBD1 or TRBD2 (5 bases each). Germline V gene lookup returns CDR1 LNHDA and CDR2 SQIVND (reference sequence). Trimming took 3 bases from V and 3 from J, leaving 6 bases between them. The CDR3 has 12 amino acids. The CDR3 spells CASSIGGYEQYF. For the CDR3, the DNA is TGTGCCAGTAGTATTGGGGGCTACGAGCAGTACTTC.

The chain couples TRBV18 to TRBJ1-1; 7 bases match TRBD1. The CDR3 is 14 amino acids. V lost 3 bases, J lost 7 bases, and 8 bases stayed unmatched. CDR1 and CDR2 from the germline V gene are KGHSH and LQKENI. For the CDR3, the DNA is TGTGCCAGCTCACCCAAGACAGGGAGAAATGAAGCTTTCTTT. Protein product: CASSPKTGRNEAFF.

The chain employs TRBV5-1 and TRBJ1-4, with 9 bases fitting TRBD1. The CDR3 consists of 15 residues. Germline V lookup: CDR1 SGHRS, CDR2 YFSETQ. With V trimmed by 5 bases and J by 5 bases, 7 bases remained unmatched. The CDR3 region is CASRPLDRGNEKLFF. The CDR3, as DNA: TGCGCCAGCAGGCCCCTCGACAGGGGGAATGAAAAACTGTTTTTT.

Remarks on this clone: Just one base apart from a much larger clone, this may be a read error. Other DNA sequences in the sample encode the same CDR3. The J gene is TRBJ2-3, the V gene TRBV10-3, with D tentatively TRBD2 (6 bases). CDR3 length: 14 amino acids. From germline, CDR1 is ENHRY and CDR2 SYGVKD. The CDR3 here is CASSYDRETDTQYF. CDR3 bases: TGTGCCAGCAGTTACGACCGGGAGACAGATACGCAGTATTTT.

This clone was seen a handful of times. A single base separates this from a much larger clone, so it may be a read error. This chain joins TRBV11-1 and TRBJ2-5; D is ambiguous. The CDR3 is 11 residues long. Germline V gene lookup returns CDR1 SGHAT and CDR2 FQDESV (reference sequence). The germline V and J ends were trimmed by 3 bases and 4 bases, with 3 bases remaining between them. CDR3 nucleotides: TGTGCCAGCAGCTTTCGAGAGACCCAGTACTTC. Translation: CASSFRETQYF.

The genes are TRBV6-6 and TRBJ1-1, with a tentative D call TRBD1 (6 bases). The germline V gene has CDR1 MNHNY and CDR2 SVGAGI (reference sequence). Trimming left V 6 bases short and J 4 bases short, with 15 bases between. CDR3 length: 14 residues. The CDR3 loop is CASRRTGLGTEAFF. In nucleotides, the CDR3 is TGTGCCAGCAGAAGAACAGGGCTGGGCACTGAAGCTTTCTTT.

The chain has TRBV9 and TRBJ1-5; TRBD1 agrees at 7 bases. J lost 4 bases, V lost 4 bases, and 8 bases had no gene match. CDR3 size: 15 residues. CDR1 and CDR2 from the germline V gene are SGDLS and YYNGEE. This CDR3 reads CASSPGRGRNQPQHF. Here the CDR3 DNA reads TGTGCCAGCAGCCCCGGTAGGGGGCGTAATCAGCCCCAGCATTTT.

The V gene is TRBV9, the J gene TRBJ2-2; 8 positions match TRBD1. Germline assignment: CDR1 SGDLS and CDR2 YYNGEE. V lost 0 bases to trimming and J lost 3 bases; unmatched junction nucleotides: 7. The CDR3 loop spans 17 amino acids. This CDR3 is CASSVASSGGYTGELFF. The CDR3 coding sequence is TGTGCCAGCAGCGTAGCCTCTTCAGGGGGCTACACCGGGGAGCTGTTTTTT. The variable domain in full, completed from reference TRBV9 and TRBJ2-2, reads DSGVTQTPKHLITATGQRVTLRCSPRSGDLSVYWYQQSLDQGLQFLIQYYNGEERAKGNILERFSAQQFPDLHSELNLSSLELGDSALYFCASSVASSGGYTGELFFGEGSRLTVL.

This clone turned up a few times. This rearrangement joins TRBV12-2 to TRBJ2-1; TRBD2, the table's D call, was not compared with the DNA. TRBV12-2 constitutes a pseudogene. The CDR3 has 15 residues. CDR3 sequence reads: CASRLAGGPVNEQFF. The CDR3 nucleotides read TGTGCAAGTCGCTTAGCGGGAGGGCCGGTCAATGAGCAGTTCTTC.

This clone was observed a few times. The J gene is TRBJ2-1, the V gene TRBV7-3; TRBD2 matches at 12 bases. The trim removed 5 bases at V and 4 bases at J, leaving 6 bases unmatched. CDR1 is SGHTA and CDR2 is FQGTGA in the germline V gene. This CDR3 region has 16 residues. CDR3 DNA: TGTGCCAGCAGCGCCCGACTAGCGGGAGTATACAATGAGCAGTTCTTC. Protein: CASSARLAGVYNEQFF.

This clone was seen many times. Written as DNA, the CDR3 is TGTGCCAGCAGCAATCCCGGACGGACCGCGGGCAACTACGAGCAGTACTTC. Amino acid sequence: CASSNPGRTAGNYEQYF. This chain uses TRBV21-1 with TRBJ2-7; the table's D call TRBD2 went unverified against the DNA. TRBV21-1 is a known pseudogene. The CDR3 runs to 17 residues.

This clone has more than one count but fewer than ten. The chain employs TRBV20-1 and TRBJ1-1; no firm D call. The length of the CDR3 is 11 residues. V was trimmed by 6 bases and J by 7 bases, leaving 12 bases between them. Germline loops: CDR1 DFQATT, CDR2 SNEGSKA (reference sequence). The DNA for the CDR3 is TGCAGTGCCGCCGGGTCCCTTGAAGCTTTCTTT. Its protein product is CSAAGSLEAFF.

This clone was seen only a few times. This chain links TRBV7-3 with TRBJ2-5; perhaps TRBD1 as D (5 bases). Germline loops: CDR1 SGHTA, CDR2 FQGTGA. This CDR3 contains 14 residues. Between the trimmed V and J ends, which lost 1 base and 5 bases, there was a span of 11 bases. CDR3 in DNA: TGTGCCAGCAGCTTAAGGGGCAACAGGGAGACCCAGTACTTC. It codes for CASSLRGNRETQYF.

This chain uses TRBV27 with TRBJ2-7, with TRBD2 matching over 10 bases. Germline V CDR1 and CDR2: MNHEY, SMNVEV (reference sequence). The ends lost 2 bases at V and 2 bases at J; junction bases unmatched: 3. The CDR3 is 15 residues long. The CDR3 DNA reads as TGTGCCAGCAGTTTAAGAGCGGGAGGGCCCTACGAGCAGTACTTC. It specifies CASSLRAGGPYEQYF.

This clone was counted only a few times. This chain links TRBV27 with TRBJ2-1; 7 bases match TRBD2. Germline V gives CDR1 MNHEY, CDR2 SMNVEV (reference sequence). With 6 bases clipped from V and 4 bases from J, the junction kept 6 bases outside the gene matches. The CDR3 has 14 amino acids. The CDR3 region is CASRPGTNYNEQFF. Here the CDR3 DNA reads TGTGCCAGCAGACCGGGGACTAATTACAATGAGCAGTTCTTC.

V and J are TRBV6-5 and TRBJ2-3; a weak D match, TRBD2 (5 bases). With 5 bases removed from V and 0 bases from J, the gap between germline ends came to 9 bases. The germline CDR1 and CDR2 sequences are MNHEY and SVGAGI. The CDR3 loop spans 14 amino acids. The CDR3 sequence is CASSIAFSTDTQYF. CDR3 DNA: TGTGCCAGCAGTATAGCGTTTAGCACAGATACGCAGTATTTT.

This rearrangement joins TRBV2 to TRBJ1-2, with D perhaps matching TRBD1 (6 bases). Trimming left V 4 bases short and J 7 bases short, with 16 bases between. This CDR3 is built from 14 residues. From germline, CDR1 is SNHLY and CDR2 FYNNEI. This CDR3 reads CASSGQGKGRGYTF. The CDR3 DNA reads TGTGCCAGCAGTGGGCAGGGGAAAGGTCGTGGCTACACCTTC.

The rearrangement links TRBV4-3 to TRBJ2-2; 8 positions agree with TRBD2. The trim removed 1 base at V and 5 bases at J, leaving 9 bases unmatched. The CDR3 contains 17 residues. From germline, CDR1 is LGHNA and CDR2 YSLEER. CDR3 bases: TGCGCCAGCAGCCAAGTCAGGCTAGCGGGCTTAACCGGGGAGCTGTTTTTT. Translation: CASSQVRLAGLTGELFF.

The CDR3 DNA is TGTGCCAGCAGCCGGACAGCCCCCTACGAGCAGTACTTC. Amino acids: CASSRTAPYEQYF. The chain joins TRBV7-2 to TRBJ2-7; perhaps TRBD1 as D (6 bases). The CDR3 contains 13 residues. V was pared by 5 bases and J by 2 bases, with 10 bases between. Germline loops: CDR1 SGHTA, CDR2 FQGNSA. Combining the CDR3 with reference TRBV7-2 and TRBJ2-7 gives the whole variable domain GAGVSQSPSNKVTEKGKDVELRCDPISGHTALYWYRQSLGQGLEFLIYFQGNSAPDKSGLPSDRFSAERTGGSVSTLTIQRTQQEDSAVYLCASSRTAPYEQYFGPGTRLTVT.

This clone was counted many times. The chain couples TRBV2 to TRBJ2-5; TRBD1 is a possible D gene (6 bases). Trimming pared 7 bases from V and 5 bases from J, leaving 14 bases between. The length of the CDR3 is 13 residues. Per germline, CDR1 SNHLY and CDR2 FYNNEI. The CDR3 nucleotides read TGTGCCAGCAATCGACAGGCTGGGGAGACCCAGTACTTC. Amino acids: CASNRQAGETQYF.

This clone was seen repeatedly, ten times or more. V gene TRBV5-1 combines with J gene TRBJ2-3; D is undetermined. Germline V gene lookup returns CDR1 SGHRS and CDR2 YFSETQ. The germline V and J ends were trimmed by 2 bases and 4 bases, with 8 bases remaining between them. This CDR3 is built from 13 residues. The CDR3 DNA reads TGCGCCAGCAGCTTTTATCTTGCAGATACGCAGTATTTT. This sequence encodes CASSFYLADTQYF. Together with reference TRBV5-1 and TRBJ2-3, the CDR3 gives the full variable domain: KAGVTQTPRYLIKTRGQQVTLSCSPISGHRSVSWYQQTPGQGLQFLFEYFSETQRNKGNFPGRFSGRQFSNSRSEMNVSTLELGDSALYLCASSFYLADTQYFGPGTRLTVL.

This clone was observed many times. The chain couples TRBV5-5 to TRBJ2-1; possible D gene TRBD1, 6 bases. This CDR3 comprises 17 residues. Trimming removed 0 bases from V and 0 bases from J, with 13 bases in between. The V gene's germline CDR1 is SGHKS and CDR2 YYEKEE (reference sequence). The chain's CDR3 is CASSLAQGRISYNEQFF. CDR3 DNA sequence: TGTGCCAGCAGCTTGGCACAGGGCCGCATCTCCTACAATGAGCAGTTCTTC.

The chain has TRBV5-1 and TRBJ2-7, with a tentative D call TRBD2 (5 bases). V was trimmed by 0 bases and J by 2 bases, leaving 12 bases between them. The CDR3 is made up of 15 amino acids. The germline V gene encodes CDR1 SGHRS and CDR2 YFSETQ. The CDR3 region is CASSLVSGTAYEQYF. CDR3 nucleotide sequence: TGCGCCAGCAGCTTGGTGAGCGGTACTGCCTACGAGCAGTACTTC.